This section outlines one T cell receptor beta chain sequence together with its context. Its specificity is unknown. The data belong to a study of shared clonotypes between healthy human individuals. For the study at large: Per-donor plates numbered three CD4 naive, three CD4 memory, two CD8 naive and one CD8 memory. Points from the study as a whole: An effect of sequencing depth on clonotype sharing among donors was expected. For naive CD4 cells, approximately 4.8% of clonotypes were shared across a handful of donors. The study generally estimated greater richness for naive than memory subsets.

Data came from immunoSEQ multiplex PCR; TCRdb stores just in-frame clones and leaves some out. The data contain 550,000 to 650,000 clones, roughly 96% of them singletons. CDR3 length: 16 amino acids. The V and J ends lost 2 bases and 5 bases, in that order; junction bases with no gene match: 10. Germline-derived CDR1 and CDR2 are MGHRA and YSYEKL. Selected positively for CCR7 and CD45RO-negative, naive CD8 cells excluded terminally differentiated effector memory CD45RA+ cells. Material: naive CD8+ T cells sorted from blood. This TCR was recovered from a woman in her 30s in good health. The chain couples TRBV4-1 to TRBJ2-7, with TRBD1 identical over 9 bases. The CDR3 DNA reads TGCGCCAGCAGCCAATCGGCGGGACAGGGTTTTGACGAGCAGTACTTC. Protein sequence: CASSQSAGQGFDEQYF.